This T cell receptor beta chain is from a study of T cells in Graves' hyperthyroidism and ophthalmopathy. General study points: Stable hyperthyroidism was separated from ophthalmopathy by a model based on 13 V-J features. Blood shared most expanded thyroid clonotypes above 0.001.

Diagnoses were made from clinical symptoms, serum measures (thyroxine and TRAb), thyroid ultrasound and orbital computed tomography. Using more than 7.5 ml of fresh peripheral blood, PBMCs were prepared. The germline V and J ends were trimmed by 7 bases and 1 base, with 10 bases remaining between them. The germline V gene encodes CDR1 SGHAT and CDR2 FQNNGV. This CDR3 has 13 amino acids. Amplification of TCR beta CDR3 regions was performed using RNA transcripts as template. During a first-round RT-PCR of the TCR CDR3, the HTBI primer set was used. TCRdb re-analysed the multiplex PCR reads in MiXCR, keeping a single row per CDR3 protein. The repertoire holds approximately 520,000 distinct CDR3 sequences, with around a quarter as singletons. A word on this clonotype: Its antigen is undetermined. With a much larger clone just one base away, this may be a read error.

The V call is TRBV11-2, the J call TRBJ1-1; D uncertain. This clonotype was sampled from a woman aged 25 to 45 with Graves' ophthalmopathy. Sequences were obtained from blood. CDR3 in amino acids: CASTLWANTEAFF. CDR3 DNA: TGTGCCAGCACCCTGTGGGCGAACACTGAAGCTTTCTTT.